The clone carrying this T cell receptor (beta chain) qualifies as large (0.1 to 1%). Its antigen is not identified. Because this beta chain is a stray read in a library intended to capture alpha chains, its abundance should not be given much weight. The source of the sample is a study of spatial heterogeneity in lung cancer. Whole-study findings and limits: Within tumors, counts of expanded alpha and beta TCRs tracked tumor mutation counts.

This CDR3 contains 13 residues. V lost 1 base and J lost 5, with 9 bases in between. Germline CDR1 and CDR2: DFQATT and SNEGSKA (reference sequence). MiXCR, applied by TCRdb to the 5' RACE reads, yields one record per CDR3 protein. The sample carries about 10,000 distinct CDR3 sequences, around 12% recorded once. Time point specified: sample taken at primary tumor resection. The J gene is TRBJ1-5, the V gene TRBV20-1, with D perhaps TRBD1 (5 bases). The TCR was taken from a male donor with early-stage non-small cell lung cancer. Sequencing used lung tumor tissue, obtained at surgery. The DNA of the CDR3 is TGCAGTGCTAGAGTTCAGGGCGATCAGCCCCAGCATTTT. It specifies CSARVQGDQPQHF.